The T cell receptor beta chain described here comes from a study of blood T cells in healthy people across ages. The study, taken as a whole, reports: Investigators viewed diversity estimates from one million T cells as underestimates, the study reported.

A remark on this clonotype: Its cognate antigen is unknown.

A second PCR, run for roughly 7 to 11 cycles, used a sample-barcoded 5' primer plus a J-beta primer mix. TCRdb re-called the 5' RACE reads with MiXCR, one entry per CDR3 protein. The profile shows some 850,000 distinct CDR3 sequences, 20% to 30% of them singletons. These same data were also listed under a study on T cells of mothers and their children. From that second work: A primer called M1S, used in the second PCR, added sample barcodes and 2-4 random nucleotides. The overlap seen between related mothers and children slightly exceeded that of unrelated pairs, though not significantly.

The source of this sequence is a boy aged 5-17 years in good health. Sequenced sample: blood.

For the CDR3, the DNA is TGTGCCAGCAATAACCAACTTCGGGAAAAACTGTTTTTT. Translating gives CASNNQLREKLFF. The rearrangement joins TRBV28 to TRBJ1-4; D gene ambiguous. V lost 7 bases and J 8 bases, leaving 14 bases between the germline ends. CDR3 length: 13 amino acids. The germline CDR1 and CDR2 sequences are MDHEN and SYDVKM.